Described below is a single T cell receptor (beta chain) sequence and its context. This specimen belongs to a study of blood T cell repertoires in COVID-19. On the study more broadly: The study drew acute and convalescent COVID-19 samples from the United States, Italy and Spain. T cells, B-cell-depleted T cells, or PBMCs supplied cDNA or gDNA.

V lost 5 bases, J lost 4 bases, and 10 bases stayed unmatched. This CDR3 has 15 residues. The V gene's germline CDR1 is SGHVS and CDR2 FNYEAQ. Study processing details: How many nucleated cells were present was estimated from reference gene primer amplification. This table comes from immunoSEQ multiplex PCR, and its TCRdb copy is limited to in-frame clones, with some not included. Clonal size and the V and J genes are those of that table, whereas D and trimming came from the DNA. The sample includes 140,000 to 150,000 clones, about 87% of them seen just once. The sequenced material came from peripheral blood. V is TRBV7-6 and J is TRBJ1-1; TRBD1 aligns across 7 bases. The sequence was collected from a woman aged 50 to 60 with active or convalescent COVID-19. The CDR3 DNA follows: TGTGCCAGCAGCGAGCGACAGGGCTGGGCCACTGAAGCTTTCTTT. It yields the protein CASSERQGWATEAFF.